The sequence of this T cell receptor beta chain was determined in a study of blood T cell repertoires in COVID-19. About the study: Donors in the United States, Italy and Spain gave samples during acute or convalescent COVID-19. Sources were T cells, B-cell-depleted T cells, or PBMCs; the material itself was cDNA or gDNA.

Using immunoSEQ multiplex PCR, the repertoire was profiled, and TCRdb retains in-frame clones only, with some absent. The sample lists 300,000 or so clones; about 86% were seen once. Assignment of participants to cohorts was predicated upon participant-reported clinical history. Germline lookup yields CDR1 SQVTM and CDR2 ANQGSEA. V was pared by 5 bases and J by 2 bases, with 2 bases of the junction left unmatched. The CDR3 length is 13 residues. Sample: PBMCs or T cells enriched from blood (not recorded which). This chain links TRBV29-1 with TRBJ1-5, with 8 bases matching TRBD1. The clonotype originates from a woman in her forties with acute COVID-19. The CDR3 reads CSVSGGRNQPQHF. CDR3 nucleotides: TGCAGCGTTTCAGGGGGCCGCAATCAGCCCCAGCATTTT.